The following is a T cell receptor beta chain sequence with its context. Antigen specificity is unknown. The data derive from a study of graft-versus-host responses after intestinal transplantation. In the study overall: The whole recipient group had anti-thymocyte globulin induction followed by tacrolimus and steroids for around three years.

Sequencing was performed with immunoSEQ multiplex PCR; in TCRdb, only in-frame clones are kept and a portion is missing. The sample lists roughly 120,000 clones; about nine tenths were seen once. Germline V gene sequence: CDR1 MNHNS, CDR2 SASEGT. Trimming removed 5 bases from V and 6 bases from J, with 13 bases in between. The CDR3 length is 13 residues. This clonotype originated in a human donor who received an intestinal transplant. The chain carries TRBV6-1 and TRBJ1-2, with D unclear. The sample consisted of unstimulated CD4+ T cells sorted from spleen or lymph node cells, taken before intestinal transplant. CDR3 region: CASSPSAGDGYTF. CDR3 DNA sequence: TGTGCCAGCAGTCCGTCAGCCGGGGATGGCTACACCTTC.